This entry lists 28 T cell receptor beta chains sequenced from one sample in a study of beta chain features in type 1 diabetes. Every isolated RNA sample was fully reverse transcribed, so sequencing captured expressed TCRB transcripts. Sequencing was performed with immunoSEQ multiplex PCR; in TCRdb, only in-frame clones are kept and a portion is missing. The sample shows some 99,000 clones, 30% to 50% of them seen only once. The source material was stem cell memory CD4+ T cells from blood. The receptor source for this set is a woman between 18 and 30 years old in good health.

The chain is built from TRBV7-8 and TRBJ1-2, with TRBD1 matching 7 bases. The ends lost 5 bases at V and 8 bases at J; junction bases unmatched: 8. Germline V gene sequence: CDR1 SGHVS, CDR2 FQNEAQ. The CDR3 has 13 amino acids. Here the CDR3 reads CASSDYRGEGYTF. The CDR3 DNA sequence: TGTGCCAGCAGCGATTACAGGGGCGAGGGCTACACCTTC.

This sequence joins TRBV5-1 and TRBJ2-3; 9 bases fit TRBD1. The CDR3 has 14 residues. V dropped 4 bases and J dropped 4; count of bases not matched to a gene: 4. Germline loops: CDR1 SGHRS, CDR2 YFSETQ. The CDR3 is CASSRDREADTQYF. Written as DNA, the CDR3 is TGCGCCAGCAGCCGGGACAGGGAAGCAGATACGCAGTATTTT.

The chain employs TRBV18 and TRBJ2-7; D may be TRBD1 (5 bases). This CDR3 is built from 17 residues. The V gene's germline CDR1 is KGHSH and CDR2 LQKENI. With 2 bases removed from V and 0 bases from J, the gap between germline ends came to 17 bases. CDR3 in amino acids: CASSPSRTPTFSYEQYF. Written as DNA, the CDR3 is TGTGCCAGCTCACCATCGCGGACACCGACCTTCTCCTACGAGCAGTACTTC.

This chain uses TRBV10-3 with TRBJ2-1; 11 bases line up with TRBD2. Trimming cost V 1 base and J 6 bases; bases outside gene matches: 5. Germline V gene sequence: CDR1 ENHRY, CDR2 SYGVKD. This CDR3 contains 16 residues. The CDR3 sequence is CAISELGTSGSNEQFF. CDR3 bases: TGTGCCATCAGTGAGTTGGGAACTAGCGGGAGCAATGAGCAGTTCTTC.

At least ten counts were recorded for this clone. The gene calls are TRBV7-2 and TRBJ2-6, with a weak D call TRBD1 (6 bases). Deletions cut 8 bases from V and 1 base from J, with 15 bases between. The CDR3 covers 16 residues. Germline V lookup: CDR1 SGHTA, CDR2 FQGNSA. DNA of the CDR3: TGTGCCAGCTTCCAACAGGGTTTTTCTGGGGCCAACGTCCTGACTTTC. This gives the protein CASFQQGFSGANVLTF.

The chain carries TRBV30 and TRBJ2-3; D is possibly TRBD2 (5 bases). V lost 0 bases and J 1 base, leaving 20 bases between the germline ends. Looked up from germline, CDR1 is GTSNPN and CDR2 is SVGIG (reference sequence). This CDR3 has 18 amino acids. The CDR3 loop reads CAWSVRVTWRSGTDTQYF. Here the CDR3 DNA reads TGTGCCTGGAGTGTTAGGGTAACTTGGAGGTCTGGCACAGATACGCAGTATTTT.

In this sample, this clone turned up a few times. The chain is built from TRBV7-6 and TRBJ2-6; 7 nucleotides align to TRBD1. Trimming removed 5 bases from V and 3 bases from J; junction bases left unmatched: 19. In germline, CDR1 is SGHVS, CDR2 FNYEAQ. This CDR3 spans 20 amino acids. CDR3 sequence reads: CASSHFKPGTALSGANVLTF. CDR3 sequence (DNA): TGTGCCAGCAGCCACTTCAAGCCCGGGACAGCGCTTAGTGGGGCCAACGTCCTGACTTTC.

This chain links TRBV5-1 with TRBJ1-2, with 7 bases aligning to TRBD1. V was clipped by 4 bases and J by 4 bases; unmatched bases: 13. The CDR3 consists of 16 residues. CDR1 and CDR2 from the germline V gene are SGHRS and YFSETQ. The CDR3 DNA follows: TGCGCCAGCAGCAGGTCATCCGGGACAGTCTTCTATGGCTACACCTTC. Translation gives CASSRSSGTVFYGYTF.

This clone was observed a handful of times. The gene calls are TRBV28 and TRBJ2-7, with 10 bases lining up with TRBD2. Per the germline V gene, CDR1 is MDHEN and CDR2 is SYDVKM. V lost 8 bases, J lost 0 bases, and 1 base stayed unmatched. This CDR3 has 13 amino acids. The CDR3 sequence: CASLAGDSYEQYF. CDR3 DNA: TGTGCCAGCCTAGCGGGAGACTCCTACGAGCAGTACTTC.

The sample holds a few counts of this clone. The chain links TRBV6-6 to TRBJ1-1; D is unclear. CDR1 and CDR2 from the germline V gene are MNHNY and SVGAGI (reference sequence). The CDR3 length is 13 residues. The V gene lost 4 bases and the J gene lost 4 bases, with 10 bases spanning the gap. The CDR3 sequence is CASSFRMSTEAFF. The CDR3 region has the DNA TGTGCCAGCAGTTTCCGTATGAGCACTGAAGCTTTCTTT.

V is TRBV7-3 and J is TRBJ2-3; possibly TRBD2 for D (6 bases). Per germline, CDR1 SGHTA and CDR2 FQGTGA. The CDR3 is made up of 13 amino acids. Between the trimmed V and J ends, which lost 6 bases and 8 bases, there was a span of 15 bases. The CDR3 here is CASSRTGEGTQYF. The CDR3 nucleotides are TGTGCCAGCAGTCGCACGGGGGAAGGTACGCAGTATTTT.

This clone was detected once. This chain uses TRBV10-3 with TRBJ1-2, with unresolved D. This CDR3 has 12 amino acids. The V end was cut by 5 bases, the J end by 6 bases, with 10 bases between. The germline V gene has CDR1 ENHRY and CDR2 SYGVKD. CDR3 residues: CAISNPENGYTF. CDR3 in DNA: TGTGCCATCAGTAACCCCGAGAATGGCTACACCTTC.

The chain employs TRBV5-1 and TRBJ2-3, with 7 positions matching TRBD1. Germline CDR1 reads SGHRS; CDR2 reads YFSETQ. V lost 3 bases and J lost 0; bases outside the gene matches: 4. The CDR3 loop spans 15 amino acids. Here the CDR3 reads CASSSTGTSTDTQYF. CDR3 DNA sequence: TGCGCCAGCAGCTCGACAGGGACGAGCACAGATACGCAGTATTTT.

V usage is TRBV10-3 and J usage is TRBJ2-3; 9 positions agree with TRBD2. V was clipped by 10 bases and J by 0 bases; unmatched bases: 5. The CDR3 runs 14 residues. Germline V lookup: CDR1 ENHRY, CDR2 SYGVKD. The CDR3 loop reads CATRLAASTDTQYF. The CDR3 DNA follows: TGTGCCACCCGACTAGCGGCTAGCACAGATACGCAGTATTTT.

This chain links TRBV6-1 with TRBJ2-2; the D gene is possibly TRBD1 (5 bases). The CDR3 is 14 residues long. CDR1 and CDR2 (germline): MNHNS, SASEGT. Trimming shortened V by 5 bases and J by 6 bases, and 13 bases separated the two germline ends. The CDR3 spells CASSQGRWAGELFF. CDR3 nucleotide sequence: TGTGCCAGCAGTCAGGGTCGGTGGGCCGGGGAGCTGTTTTTT.

The gene calls are TRBV25-1 and TRBJ1-5; maybe TRBD1 (5 bases). V lost 6 bases to trimming and J lost 7 bases, with 16 bases between them. CDR3 length: 14 residues. The germline V gene encodes CDR1 MGHDK and CDR2 SYGVNS. The CDR3 spells CASSPGRDRQPQHF. CDR3 nucleotide sequence: TGTGCCAGCAGCCCCGGGAGGGACCGACAGCCCCAGCATTTT.

In its sample, this clone was seen a few times. The chain carries TRBV19 and TRBJ2-1; 7 bases map to TRBD1. Germline loops: CDR1 LNHDA, CDR2 SQIVND (reference sequence). Trimming removed 5 bases from V and 6 bases from J; junction bases left unmatched: 10. The CDR3 spans 15 residues. CDR3 DNA: TGTGCCAGTAGTCCTGGGACAGCCCCCGCCAATGAGCAGTTCTTC. Translating gives CASSPGTAPANEQFF.

The genes are TRBV18 and TRBJ1-3; unclear D gene. The V gene lost 5 bases and the J gene lost 0 bases, with 11 bases spanning the gap. Germline CDR1 reads KGHSH; CDR2 reads LQKENI. The CDR3 sequence is 15 residues long. CDR3 in DNA: TGTGCCAGCTCATCCTATAGTAGCTCTGGAAACACCATATATTTT. Protein: CASSSYSSSGNTIYF.

This clone has at least ten counts. The rearrangement links TRBV4-2 to TRBJ1-5; TRBD1 aligns across 10 bases. Trimming at V came to 1 base and at J to 9 bases, leaving 9 bases not matched to a gene. CDR1 LGHNA and CDR2 YNFKEQ come from the germline V gene. CDR3 size: 16 residues. Written as DNA, the CDR3 is TGTGCCAGCAGCCAAGGGACAGGGGGTGTCGTAAGGCCCCAGCATTTT. Its translation: CASSQGTGGVVRPQHF.

The rearrangement joins TRBV18 to TRBJ1-1; the D gene is possibly TRBD1 (6 bases). CDR3 length: 14 amino acids. Germline V gene data show CDR1 as KGHSH and CDR2 as LQKENI. The ends were cut back, 4 bases at V and 4 bases at J, with 13 bases in the middle. The CDR3 loop is CASSLQGASTEAFF. The CDR3 nucleotides are TGTGCCAGCTCACTACAGGGAGCCAGCACTGAAGCTTTCTTT. Complete variable domain (other parts from reference TRBV18 and TRBJ1-1): NAGVMQNPRHLVRRRGQEARLRCSPMKGHSHVYWYRQLPEEGLKFMVYLQKENIIDESGMPKERFSAEFPKEGPSILRIQQVVRGDSAAYFCASSLQGASTEAFFGQGTRLTVV.

This sequence joins TRBV19 and TRBJ2-3; D possibly corresponds to TRBD2 (6 bases). From germline, CDR1 is LNHDA and CDR2 SQIVND (reference sequence). The CDR3 runs to 11 residues. The germline V and J ends were trimmed by 5 bases and 6 bases, with 6 bases remaining between them. The CDR3 bases are TGTGCCAGTAGTCTAGCGGATACGCAGTATTTT. It is translated as CASSLADTQYF.

The rearrangement links TRBV11-2 to TRBJ2-7, with D possibly matching TRBD1 (5 bases). Germline-derived CDR1 and CDR2 are SGHAT and FQNNGV. With 4 bases removed from V and 2 bases from J, the gap between germline ends came to 9 bases. The CDR3 covers 13 residues. CDR3 nucleotides: TGTGCCAGCAGCTGGCAGGGTACCTACGAGCAGTACTTC. Translating it yields CASSWQGTYEQYF.

J is TRBJ1-2 and V is TRBV5-4; 9 bases line up with TRBD1. V dropped 2 bases and J dropped 4; count of bases not matched to a gene: 9. The germline gives CDR1 SGHNT, CDR2 YYREEE (reference sequence). This CDR3 comprises 16 residues. CDR3 in amino acids: CASSFVPTGGGYGYTF. DNA for the CDR3: TGTGCCAGCAGCTTCGTCCCCACAGGGGGCGGCTATGGCTACACCTTC.

The chain carries TRBV10-3 and TRBJ2-5, with D perhaps matching TRBD2 (5 bases). Germline V gene sequence: CDR1 ENHRY, CDR2 SYGVKD. V lost 8 bases to trimming and J lost 4 bases, with 17 bases between them. The CDR3 has 14 residues. Here the CDR3 DNA reads TGTGCCATCCGAGAAAGTCTAGCAGGAGAGACCCAGTACTTC. Its translation is CAIRESLAGETQYF.

J is TRBJ2-7 and V is TRBV7-8; D might be TRBD1 (6 bases). V lost 5 bases, J lost 3 bases, and 17 bases lay in between. The CDR3 extends over 15 amino acids. The germline CDR1 and CDR2 sequences are SGHVS and FQNEAQ. The CDR3, as DNA: TGTGCCAGCAGCCCGCCTCACAGGGCTTACTACGAGCAGTACTTC. It is translated as CASSPPHRAYYEQYF.

This clone has just one count. The V gene is TRBV5-1, the J gene TRBJ2-4; D might be TRBD2 (5 bases). Germline V CDR1 and CDR2: SGHRS, YFSETQ. The CDR3 is 18 amino acids. Between the trimmed V and J ends, which lost 1 base and 0 bases, there was a span of 17 bases. CDR3 region: CASSLTPTDSLAKNIQYF. CDR3 nucleotide sequence: TGCGCCAGCAGCTTGACCCCGACGGACTCTTTAGCCAAAAACATTCAGTACTTC.

The rearrangement links TRBV30 to TRBJ2-1, with D possibly matching TRBD2 (6 bases). Germline loops: CDR1 GTSNPN, CDR2 SVGIG (reference sequence). The CDR3 totals 11 residues. The ends were cut back, 5 bases at V and 12 bases at J, with 14 bases in the middle. The CDR3 DNA sequence: TGTGCCTGGGGGGGGACTGGTCGGCAGTTCTTC. Translating it yields CAWGGTGRQFF. The full variable domain, in which reference TRBV30 and TRBJ2-1 provide the parts outside the CDR3, is SQTIHQWPATLVQPVGSPLSLECTVEGTSNPNLYWYRQAAGRGLQLLFYSVGIGQISSEVPQNLSASRPQDRQFILSSKKLLLSDSGFYLCAWGGTGRQFFGPGTRLTVL.

This clone appeared a few times. The V gene is TRBV7-2, the J gene TRBJ1-1; TRBD1 agrees at 7 bases. The CDR3 has 13 amino acids. V was pared by 4 bases and J by 10 bases, with 9 bases of the junction left unmatched. Germline values: CDR1 SGHTA, CDR2 FQGNSA. CDR3 loop: CASSSGQAGGAFF. The CDR3 nucleotides are TGTGCCAGCAGCTCTGGACAGGCAGGGGGAGCTTTCTTT.